The T cell receptor beta chain under discussion was sequenced for a study of T cells in Graves' hyperthyroidism and ophthalmopathy. Across the study: Once the initial diagnosis was made, peripheral blood was obtained before any treatment.

At least ten counts were recorded for this clonotype. This CDR3 has 18 amino acids. Germline V gene lookup returns CDR1 MDHEN and CDR2 SYDVKM. Trimming took off 1 base at V and 3 bases at J, with 21 bases between the two ends. Subjects aged 18 to 65 presented with newly diagnosed hyperthyroidism of less than 2 months' duration. From approximately 9.3 ml of fresh peripheral blood, PBMCs were isolated. Amplification yielded TCR beta CDR3 regions, with RNA transcripts as the source. Initially, a first-round RT-PCR of the TCR CDR3 employed the HTBI primer set. MiXCR, run by TCRdb on the multiplex PCR reads, gives a single entry per CDR3 protein. The sample shows roughly 170,000 distinct CDR3 sequences, about 17% of them seen only once.

The V call is TRBV28, the J call TRBJ1-2; a weak D match, TRBD1 (6 bases). The specimen sequenced was blood. The receptor comes from a woman in her fifties or sixties with Graves' hyperthyroidism. For the CDR3, the DNA is TGTGCCAGCAGTTTATCTCGTGGGGGCGGAATATTGGACTATGGCTACACCTTC. It encodes CASSLSRGGGILDYGYTF.